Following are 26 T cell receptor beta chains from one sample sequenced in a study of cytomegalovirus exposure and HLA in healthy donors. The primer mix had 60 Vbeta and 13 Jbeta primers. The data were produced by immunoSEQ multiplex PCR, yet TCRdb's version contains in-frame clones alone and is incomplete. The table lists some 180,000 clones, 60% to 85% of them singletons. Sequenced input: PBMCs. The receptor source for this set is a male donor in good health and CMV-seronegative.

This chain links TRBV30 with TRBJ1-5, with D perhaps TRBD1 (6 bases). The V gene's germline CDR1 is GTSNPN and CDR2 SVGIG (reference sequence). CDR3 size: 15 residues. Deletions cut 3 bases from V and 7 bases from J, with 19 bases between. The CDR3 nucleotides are TGTGCCTGGAGCGTGAGGGGCAGGGGAGACCAGCCCCAGCATTTT. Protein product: CAWSVRGRGDQPQHF.

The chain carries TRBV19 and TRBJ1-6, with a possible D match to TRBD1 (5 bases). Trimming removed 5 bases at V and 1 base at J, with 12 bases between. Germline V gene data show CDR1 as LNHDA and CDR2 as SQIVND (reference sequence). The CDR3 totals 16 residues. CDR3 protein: CASSPSRGSYNSPLHF. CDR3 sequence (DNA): TGTGCCAGTAGTCCCTCACGGGGGTCCTATAATTCACCCCTCCACTTT.

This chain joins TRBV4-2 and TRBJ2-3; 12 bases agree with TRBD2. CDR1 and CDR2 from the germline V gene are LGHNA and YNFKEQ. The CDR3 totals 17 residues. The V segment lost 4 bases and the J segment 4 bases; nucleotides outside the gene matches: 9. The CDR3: CASSRTRLAGAPDTQYF. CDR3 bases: TGTGCCAGCAGCCGCACTCGACTAGCGGGAGCGCCAGATACGCAGTATTTT.

The CDR3 here is CASNGQGSDQPQHF. CDR3 nucleotides: TGTGCCAGCAATGGACAGGGGAGCGATCAGCCCCAGCATTTT. J is TRBJ1-5 and V is TRBV6-5; 9 positions agree with TRBD1. The CDR3 runs 14 residues. The V segment lost 7 bases and the J segment 5 bases; nucleotides outside the gene matches: 6. Germline V gene lookup returns CDR1 MNHEY and CDR2 SVGAGI.

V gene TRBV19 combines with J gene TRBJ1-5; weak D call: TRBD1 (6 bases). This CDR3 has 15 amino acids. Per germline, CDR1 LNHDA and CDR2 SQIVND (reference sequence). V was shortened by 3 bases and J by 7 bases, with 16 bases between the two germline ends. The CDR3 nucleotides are TGTGCCAGTAGTATTCAGGGGTCGGTTGGCCAGCCCCAGCATTTT. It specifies CASSIQGSVGQPQHF.

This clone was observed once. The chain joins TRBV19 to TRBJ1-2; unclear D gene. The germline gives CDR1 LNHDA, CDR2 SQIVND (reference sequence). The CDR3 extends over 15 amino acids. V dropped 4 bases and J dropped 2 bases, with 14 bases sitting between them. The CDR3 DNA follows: TGTGCCAGTAGTAAGTCAGGATATTCAAACTATGGCTACACCTTC. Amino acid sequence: CASSKSGYSNYGYTF.

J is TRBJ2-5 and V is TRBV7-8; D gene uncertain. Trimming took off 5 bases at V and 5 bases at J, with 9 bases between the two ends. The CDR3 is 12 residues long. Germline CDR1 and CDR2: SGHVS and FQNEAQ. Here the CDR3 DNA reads TGTGCCAGCAGCCTCTCCGGGGAGACCCAGTACTTC. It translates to CASSLSGETQYF.

The CDR3 DNA sequence: TGTGCCAGCAACCTACGGGACAGAGACTACAATGAGCAGTTCTTC. Encoded protein: CASNLRDRDYNEQFF. The chain uses TRBV6-1 and TRBJ2-1; 7 nucleotides align to TRBD1. CDR1 is MNHNS and CDR2 is SASEGT in the germline V gene. Losses at the gene ends were 7 bases for V and 3 bases for J; bases not matched to a gene: 9. The CDR3 has 15 amino acids.

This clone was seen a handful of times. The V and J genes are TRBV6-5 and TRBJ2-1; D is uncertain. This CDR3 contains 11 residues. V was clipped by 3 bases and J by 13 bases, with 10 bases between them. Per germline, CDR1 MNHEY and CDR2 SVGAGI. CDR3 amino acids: CASSYGEAQFF. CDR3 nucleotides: TGTGCCAGCAGTTATGGAGAGGCCCAGTTCTTC.

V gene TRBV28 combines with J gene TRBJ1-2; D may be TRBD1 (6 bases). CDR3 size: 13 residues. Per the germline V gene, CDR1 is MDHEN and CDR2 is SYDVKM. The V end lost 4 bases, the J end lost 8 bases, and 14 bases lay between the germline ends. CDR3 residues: CASSSGAGGGYTF. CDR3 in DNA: TGTGCCAGCAGTTCAGGGGCCGGGGGGGGCTACACCTTC.

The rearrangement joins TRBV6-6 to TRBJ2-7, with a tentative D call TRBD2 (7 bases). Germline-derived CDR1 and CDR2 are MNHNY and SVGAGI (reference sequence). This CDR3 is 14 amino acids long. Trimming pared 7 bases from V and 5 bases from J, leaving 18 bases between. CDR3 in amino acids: CASTLGGGGHEQYF. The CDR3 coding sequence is TGTGCCAGCACCCTGGGGGGGGGCGGCCACGAGCAGTACTTC.

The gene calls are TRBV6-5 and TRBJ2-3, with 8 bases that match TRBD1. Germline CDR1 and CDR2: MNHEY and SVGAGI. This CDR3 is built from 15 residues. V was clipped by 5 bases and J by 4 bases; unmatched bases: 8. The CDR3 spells CASSTQGGSADTQYF. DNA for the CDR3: TGTGCCAGCAGTACACAGGGGGGTAGCGCAGATACGCAGTATTTT.

Written as DNA, the CDR3 is TGTGCCTGGAGTGTACCGTGGGACAAGAATCAGCCCCAGCATTTT. Its translation: CAWSVPWDKNQPQHF. The gene calls are TRBV30 and TRBJ1-5; D is possibly TRBD1 (6 bases). Germline-derived CDR1 and CDR2 are GTSNPN and SVGIG (reference sequence). The CDR3 is 15 residues long. V dropped 0 bases and J dropped 4 bases, with 13 bases sitting between them.

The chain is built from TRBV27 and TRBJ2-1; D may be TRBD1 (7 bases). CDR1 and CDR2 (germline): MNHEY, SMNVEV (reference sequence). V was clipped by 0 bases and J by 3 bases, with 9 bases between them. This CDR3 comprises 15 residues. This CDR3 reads CASSLSQGGYNEQFF. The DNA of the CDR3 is TGTGCCAGCAGTTTATCCCAGGGGGGCTACAATGAGCAGTTCTTC.

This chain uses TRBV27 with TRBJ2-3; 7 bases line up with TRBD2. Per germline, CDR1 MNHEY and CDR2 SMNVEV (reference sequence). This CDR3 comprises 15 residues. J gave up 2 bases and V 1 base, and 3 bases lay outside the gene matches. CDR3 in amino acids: CASSLFERDTDTQYF. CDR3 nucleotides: TGTGCCAGCAGTTTATTTGAGCGGGACACAGATACGCAGTATTTT.

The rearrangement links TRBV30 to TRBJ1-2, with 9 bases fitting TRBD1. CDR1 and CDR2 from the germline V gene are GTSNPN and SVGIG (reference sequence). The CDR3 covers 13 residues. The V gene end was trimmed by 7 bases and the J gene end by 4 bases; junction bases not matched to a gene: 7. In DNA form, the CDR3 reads TGTGCCTCCCGGGACAGGGTGGGCTATGGCTACACCTTC. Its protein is CASRDRVGYGYTF.

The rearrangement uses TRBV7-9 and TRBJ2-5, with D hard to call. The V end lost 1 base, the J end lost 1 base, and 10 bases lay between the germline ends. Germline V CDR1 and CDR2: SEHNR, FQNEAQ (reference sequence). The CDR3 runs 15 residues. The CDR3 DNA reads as TGTGCCAGCAGCTTAGTTACTCCTCCCCAAGAGACCCAGTACTTC. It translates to CASSLVTPPQETQYF.

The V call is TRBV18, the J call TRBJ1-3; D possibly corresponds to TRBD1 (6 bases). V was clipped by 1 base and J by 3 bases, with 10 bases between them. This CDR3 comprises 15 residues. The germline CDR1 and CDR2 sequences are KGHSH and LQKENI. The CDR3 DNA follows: TGTGCCAGCTCACCACGGGGGCTGGATGGAAACACCATATATTTT. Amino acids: CASSPRGLDGNTIYF.

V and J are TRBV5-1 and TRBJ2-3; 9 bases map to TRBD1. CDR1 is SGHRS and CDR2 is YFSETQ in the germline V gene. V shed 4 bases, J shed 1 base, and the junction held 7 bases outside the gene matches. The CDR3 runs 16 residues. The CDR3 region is CASSIGTGMGTDTQYF. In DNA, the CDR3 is TGCGCCAGCAGCATAGGGACAGGGATGGGCACAGATACGCAGTATTTT. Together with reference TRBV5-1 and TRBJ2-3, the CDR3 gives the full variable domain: KAGVTQTPRYLIKTRGQQVTLSCSPISGHRSVSWYQQTPGQGLQFLFEYFSETQRNKGNFPGRFSGRQFSNSRSEMNVSTLELGDSALYLCASSIGTGMGTDTQYFGPGTRLTVL.

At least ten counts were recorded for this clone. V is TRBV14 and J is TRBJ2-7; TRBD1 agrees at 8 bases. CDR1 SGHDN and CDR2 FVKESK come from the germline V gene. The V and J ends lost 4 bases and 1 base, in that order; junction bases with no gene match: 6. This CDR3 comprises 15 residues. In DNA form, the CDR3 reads TGTGCCAGCAGCCCACTAGGGACAGGTTCCTACGAGCAGTACTTC. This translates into CASSPLGTGSYEQYF.

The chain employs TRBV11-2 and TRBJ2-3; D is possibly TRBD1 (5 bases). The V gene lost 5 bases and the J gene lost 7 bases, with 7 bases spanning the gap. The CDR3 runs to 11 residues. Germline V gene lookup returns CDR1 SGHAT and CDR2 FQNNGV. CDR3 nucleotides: TGTGCCAGCAGCAGGGGCTATACGCAGTATTTT. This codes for CASSRGYTQYF.

The CDR3 reads CASHFGQGAFEKLFF. Written as DNA, the CDR3 is TGTGCCAGCCACTTCGGACAGGGGGCTTTTGAAAAACTGTTTTTT. V gene TRBV2 combines with J gene TRBJ1-4; 11 nucleotides line up with TRBD1. V lost 8 bases, J lost 7 bases, and 9 bases stayed unmatched. Germline-derived CDR1 and CDR2 are SNHLY and FYNNEI. The CDR3 contains 15 residues.

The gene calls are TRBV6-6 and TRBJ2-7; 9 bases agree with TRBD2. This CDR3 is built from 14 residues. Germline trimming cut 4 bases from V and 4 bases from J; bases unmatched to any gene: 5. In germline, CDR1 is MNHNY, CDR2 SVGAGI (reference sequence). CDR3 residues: CASSSSSGKYEQYF. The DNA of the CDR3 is TGTGCCAGCAGTTCGTCTAGCGGGAAATACGAGCAGTACTTC.

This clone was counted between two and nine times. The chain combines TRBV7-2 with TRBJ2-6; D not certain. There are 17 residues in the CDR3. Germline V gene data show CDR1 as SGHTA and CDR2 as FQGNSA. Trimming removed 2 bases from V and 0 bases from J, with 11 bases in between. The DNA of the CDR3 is TGTGCCAGCAGCTTATCCGAACACCTCTCTGGGGCCAACGTCCTGACTTTC. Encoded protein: CASSLSEHLSGANVLTF.

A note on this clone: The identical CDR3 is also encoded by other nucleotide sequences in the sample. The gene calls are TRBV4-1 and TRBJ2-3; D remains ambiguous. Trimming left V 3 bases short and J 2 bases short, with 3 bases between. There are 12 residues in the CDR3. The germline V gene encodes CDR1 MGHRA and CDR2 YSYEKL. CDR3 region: CASSQATDTQYF. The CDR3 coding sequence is TGCGCCAGCAGCCAGGCCACAGATACGCAGTATTTT.

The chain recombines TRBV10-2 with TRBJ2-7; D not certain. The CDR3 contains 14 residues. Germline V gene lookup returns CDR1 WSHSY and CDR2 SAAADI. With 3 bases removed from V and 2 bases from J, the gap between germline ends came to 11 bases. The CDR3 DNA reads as TGCGCCAGCAGTGATGAGGCCTCCACCTACGAGCAGTACTTC. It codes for CASSDEASTYEQYF.